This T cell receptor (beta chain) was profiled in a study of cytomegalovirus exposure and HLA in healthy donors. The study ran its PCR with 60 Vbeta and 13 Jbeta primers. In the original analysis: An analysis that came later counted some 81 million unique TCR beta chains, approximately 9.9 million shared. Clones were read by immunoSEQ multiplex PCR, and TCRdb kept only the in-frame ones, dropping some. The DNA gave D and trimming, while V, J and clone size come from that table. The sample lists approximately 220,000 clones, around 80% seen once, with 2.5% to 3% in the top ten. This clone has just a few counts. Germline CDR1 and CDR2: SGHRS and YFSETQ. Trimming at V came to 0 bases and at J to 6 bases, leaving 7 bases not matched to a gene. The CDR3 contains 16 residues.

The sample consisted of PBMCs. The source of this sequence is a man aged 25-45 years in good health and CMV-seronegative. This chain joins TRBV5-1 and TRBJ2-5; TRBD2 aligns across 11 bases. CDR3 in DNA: TGCGCCAGCAGCTTGGGGGGGACTAGCGGTCAGAAGACCCAGTACTTC. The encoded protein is CASSLGGTSGQKTQYF.